The 7 T cell receptor beta chains listed next were all sequenced from one sample in a study of blood T cell repertoires in COVID-19. Some clones are missing from TCRdb's copy, which holds only in-frame ones; the method was immunoSEQ multiplex PCR. The sample holds fewer than 300,000 clones; approximately 81% are singletons and the top ten take roughly 2.9%. The sequencing sample was made of peripheral blood. These TCRs come from a woman aged 55-70 years with active or convalescent COVID-19.

A note on this clone: The junction and the germline gene differ at one end; a read error may be behind it. This chain links TRBV7-7 with TRBJ2-3; 11 nucleotides align to TRBD2. In germline, CDR1 is SSHAT, CDR2 FNYEAQ (reference sequence). The CDR3 runs to 15 residues. Here the CDR3 reads CASSLAGGSTDTQYF. Written as DNA, the CDR3 is TGTGCTAGCAGCTTAGCGGGGGGGAGCACAGATACGCAGTATTTT.

V is TRBV19 and J is TRBJ1-6; D ambiguous. V lost 9 bases and J 7 bases, leaving 22 bases between the germline ends. Per germline, CDR1 LNHDA and CDR2 SQIVND (reference sequence). This CDR3 has 16 residues. CDR3 amino acids: CASVLSHDSPNSPLHF. CDR3 bases: TGTGCCAGCGTTCTTTCCCATGACTCGCCCAATTCACCCCTCCACTTT.

V usage is TRBV19 and J usage is TRBJ2-5; D remains ambiguous. Trimming removed 7 bases at V and 5 bases at J, with 17 bases between. This CDR3 is 14 amino acids long. The germline gives CDR1 LNHDA, CDR2 SQIVND (reference sequence). Here the CDR3 DNA reads TGTGCCAGTACCGAATCTGGGCCGGATGAGACCCAGTACTTC. Translated, it gives CASTESGPDETQYF.

CDR3 sequence: CSVEVGYREQYF. The CDR3 DNA reads as TGCAGCGTTGAGGTAGGGTACAGGGAGCAGTACTTC. The genes are TRBV29-1 and TRBJ2-7, with a possible D match to TRBD1 (5 bases). Germline CDR1 reads SQVTM; CDR2 reads ANQGSEA. The CDR3 extends over 12 amino acids. Trimming cost V 3 bases and J 7 bases, with 13 bases left between them.

The rearrangement uses TRBV25-1 and TRBJ1-3; 9 bases line up with TRBD1. J lost 4 bases, V lost 0 bases, and 7 bases had no gene match. CDR1 is MGHDK, CDR2 SYGVNS, per germline. This CDR3 has 17 residues. The CDR3 DNA follows: TGTGCCAGCAGTGAATACAGGACAGGGGATGGCGGAAACACCATATATTTT. Its protein is CASSEYRTGDGGNTIYF. Full variable domain (outside the CDR3, taken from reference TRBV25-1 and TRBJ1-3): EADIYQTPRYLVIGTGKKITLECSQTMGHDKMYWYQQDPGMELHLIHYSYGVNSTEKGDLSSESTVSRIRTEHFPLTLESARPSHTSQYLCASSEYRTGDGGNTIYFGEGSWLTVV.

The rearrangement uses TRBV2 and TRBJ1-4; 7 positions agree with TRBD1. This CDR3 has 16 residues. The germline V gene encodes CDR1 SNHLY and CDR2 FYNNEI. J lost 2 bases, V lost 6 bases, and 9 bases had no gene match. Here the CDR3 reads CASSQDRAATNEKLFF. The CDR3 nucleotides read TGTGCCAGCAGCCAAGACAGGGCTGCCACTAATGAAAAACTGTTTTTT. Complete variable domain (other parts from reference TRBV2 and TRBJ1-4): EPEVTQTPSHQVTQMGQEVILRCVPISNHLYFYWYRQILGQKVEFLVSFYNNEISEKSEIFDDQFSVERPDGSNFTLKIRSTKLEDSAMYFCASSQDRAATNEKLFFGSGTQLSVL.

This chain connects TRBV5-4 to TRBJ2-1; 7 bases are shared with TRBD2. After removal of 4 bases from V and 2 bases from J, the junction contained 6 bases not matched to a gene. Germline values: CDR1 SGHNT, CDR2 YYREEE (reference sequence). This CDR3 comprises 15 residues. The CDR3 reads CASSPRGGPYNEQFF. The CDR3 DNA reads as TGTGCCAGCAGCCCGCGCGGGGGTCCCTACAATGAGCAGTTCTTC.